This TCR beta chain appears in the sequencing data of a study of naive and memory T cell subsets. General study results and limits: No ground truth validated the naive and memory repertoire findings. Possibly reflecting memory cells re-expressing CD45RA, a few larger clonotypes occurred in naive repertoires, especially CD8.

This clonotype showed up many times. Its antigen is unidentified. From the second PCR step, alpha and beta chains were amplified apart. Both TRBC1 and TRBC2 were covered by a beta constant-region primer of two equimolar oligonucleotides. Nested alpha and beta constant-region primers with the SP2 primer drove four PCR rounds on ligated cDNA. A 12-nucleotide UMI and the SP2 primer were added to the cDNA 3' end by oligonucleotide ligation. Using its own MiXCR run on the UMI-ligation and nested PCR reads, TCRdb lists one record per CDR3 protein. The sample lists about 150,000 distinct CDR3 sequences; about 20% were seen once. The sequence was obtained from a human donor in good health. Sequencing was done on a sample of naive CD4+ T cells from blood.

The CDR3 loop reads CASSLRGTGNTEAFF. The CDR3 coding sequence is TGTGCCAGCAGCTTAAGGGGGACGGGAAACACTGAAGCTTTCTTT. V usage is TRBV7-9 and J usage is TRBJ1-1; possible D gene TRBD1, 6 bases. The CDR3 sequence is 15 residues long. Per germline, CDR1 SEHNR and CDR2 FQNEAQ (reference sequence). V lost 2 bases and J 2 bases, leaving 12 bases between the germline ends.